The 2 T cell receptor beta chains given below trace back to one sample, sequenced in a study of cytomegalovirus exposure and HLA in healthy donors. This PCR relied on a set of 60 Vbeta primers and 13 Jbeta primers. Here immunoSEQ multiplex PCR was the method, and the copy in TCRdb shows in-frame clones only, minus some. The sample yields roughly 200,000 clones, roughly 85% seen once. Sequenced: PBMCs. The receptors stem from a woman aged 30 to 39 in good health and CMV-seropositive.

This clone has only a few counts. Other DNA sequences in the sample encode the same CDR3. The J gene is TRBJ2-7, the V gene TRBV6-1; D is perhaps TRBD2 (5 bases). The V end lost 3 bases, the J end lost 0 bases, and 9 bases lay between the germline ends. CDR1 is MNHNS and CDR2 is SASEGT in the germline V gene. This CDR3 has 14 residues. The CDR3 DNA reads TGTGCCAGCAGTGAGAGCGGAAGCTCCTACGAGCAGTACTTC. Translating gives CASSESGSSYEQYF.

The chain uses TRBV7-2 and TRBJ1-1; D is unresolved. Germline V gene sequence: CDR1 SGHTA, CDR2 FQGNSA. V was cut by 3 bases and J by 1 base, with 9 bases left in between. The CDR3 sequence is 14 residues long. Written as DNA, the CDR3 is TGTGCCAGCAGCTTTTCCTCGCGGAACACTGAAGCTTTCTTT. As protein: CASSFSSRNTEAFF. Full variable domain (rest looked up from reference TRBV7-2 and TRBJ1-1): GAGVSQSPSNKVTEKGKDVELRCDPISGHTALYWYRQSLGQGLEFLIYFQGNSAPDKSGLPSDRFSAERTGGSVSTLTIQRTQQEDSAVYLCASSFSSRNTEAFFGQGTRLTVV.